This is a list of T cell receptor beta chains from one sample in a study of regulatory T cells in long-lasting Graves disease. Using its own MiXCR run on the multiplex PCR reads, TCRdb lists one record per CDR3 protein. The profile covers roughly 520,000 distinct CDR3 sequences, with about 12% appearing a single time and 7.5% to 9% taken by the ten largest. This sample also appeared in a second study, on T cells in Graves' hyperthyroidism and ophthalmopathy.

Sequenced here: peripheral blood mononuclear cells (PBMCs), sampled at new diagnosis, from a patient treated with antithyroid drugs. These receptors all come from a woman aged 25-40 years with Graves disease. Each CDR3 is given with its conserved first and last residue. A D gene is named only where the DNA matches it firmly. Expanded clones get a size class; other rows say once, few or many, or leave the size out.

V gene	J gene	clone size	D gene	CDR3 DNA	CDR3 protein
TRBV28	TRBJ2-7	once	TRBD1	TGTGCCAGCAGTCCCGGGACAGGGCTCCGGATCGAGCAGTACTTC	CASSPGTGLRIEQYF
TRBV20-1	TRBJ1-2	NA	TRBD1	TGCAGTGCTCCTTCCCCTACAGGGGGAGAAGGGGGCTACACCTTC	CSAPSPTGGEGGYTF
TRBV7-3	TRBJ2-1	many	NA	TGTGCCAGCAGCTCCCTAGGTGCGCTTAATTCGTCTGAGCAGTTCTTC	CASSSLGALNSSEQFF
TRBV27	TRBJ2-1	many	TRBD2	TGTGCCAGCAGTGATACCTTAGCGGGAGGGGCAGATGAGCAGTTCTTC	CASSDTLAGGADEQFF
TRBV28	TRBJ2-1	few	TRBD2	TGTGCCAGCAACGCGGGAGGTAACAATGAGCAGTTCTTC	CASNAGGNNEQFF
TRBV6-2/TRBV6-3	TRBJ1-2	many	NA	TGTGCCAGCAGTTACCGACCCTCTATCGGCTACACCTTC	CASSYRPSIGYTF
TRBV28	TRBJ2-1	many	NA	TGTGCCAGCAGTTTACTAGATCTGGGAGCTCGGGATGAGCAGTTCTTC	CASSLLDLGARDEQFF
TRBV20-1	TRBJ2-3	many	TRBD2	TGCAGTGCTAGAGTAGGCCTAGCGGGCACAGATACGCAGTATTTT	CSARVGLAGTDTQYF
TRBV7-2	TRBJ2-7	many	TRBD2	TGTGCCAGCACCAAACCGGGACTAGCGGAGCAGTACTTC	CASTKPGLAEQYF
TRBV6-5	TRBJ1-4	many	NA	TGTGCCAGCAGTTCTCACAGGGTCTTGGAACTGTTTTTT	CASSSHRVLELFF
TRBV4-3	TRBJ2-7	many	NA	TGCGCCAGCAGCCGAGGGACGGGAGACAGCGCTTACGAGCAGTACTTC	CASSRGTGDSAYEQYF
TRBV5-1	TRBJ2-5	few	TRBD2	TGCGCCAGCAGCCTAGGACTAGTAGTGAGGATCCAAGAGACCCAGTACTTC	CASSLGLVVRIQETQYF
TRBV5-1	TRBJ2-1	few	NA	TGCGCCAGCAGCCCGGGGTCGCGGGAAGGTTCTGAGCAGTTCTTC	CASSPGSREGSEQFF
TRBV12-3/TRBV12-4	TRBJ1-2	many	NA	TGTGCCAGCAGTCGAATTAACTATGGCTACACCTTC	CASSRINYGYTF
TRBV5-1	TRBJ1-6	many	NA	TGCGCCAGCAGCTTGCAACCCGAGAGTTATAATTCACCCCTCCACTTT	CASSLQPESYNSPLHF
TRBV6-1	TRBJ2-5	NA	TRBD2	TGTGCCAGCGGAACTAGGACTAGCGGGAGTCAGGAGACCCAGTACTTC	CASGTRTSGSQETQYF
TRBV7-9	TRBJ1-2	NA	NA	TGTGCCAGCAGCTTAGTCGGGACGGATTATGGCTACACCTTC	CASSLVGTDYGYTF
TRBV29-1	TRBJ1-1	many	TRBD1	TGCAGCGTTGCGGGACAGAGGGTAGAAACTGAAGCTTTCTTT	CSVAGQRVETEAFF
TRBV20-1	TRBJ1-1	many	NA	TGCAGTGCAGAAAGCAGGGTAGGACGTACTGAAGCTTTCTTT	CSAESRVGRTEAFF
TRBV27	TRBJ2-2	few	NA	TGTGCCAGCAGTGTACAAGCCTACACCGGGGAGCTGTTTTTT	CASSVQAYTGELFF
TRBV20-1	TRBJ2-6	NA	NA	TGCAGTGCGAAGGGGTCCCCTGGGGCCAACGTCCTGACTTTC	CSAKGSPGANVLTF
TRBV20-1	TRBJ2-5	few	TRBD2	TGCAGTGCGGAACTAGCGGGAGGCCGGGGTGAGACCCAGTACTTC	CSAELAGGRGETQYF
TRBV10-3	TRBJ2-1	many	NA	TGTGCCATCAGTGAGCGGTGGGAGGACCACAATGAGCAGTTCTTC	CAISERWEDHNEQFF
TRBV4-1	TRBJ2-7	NA	TRBD2	TGCGCCAGCAGCCAATTCTTAATCGGGACTAGCGGAAACTACGAGCAGTACTTC	CASSQFLIGTSGNYEQYF
TRBV2	TRBJ2-5	many	NA	TGTGCCAGCAGTGTTCTAGCTACCCAGTACTTC	CASSVLATQYF
TRBV2	TRBJ1-3	many	NA	TGTGCCAGCAGCCCCCCAGGGATGCGTGGAAACACCATATATTTT	CASSPPGMRGNTIYF
TRBV12-3/TRBV12-4	TRBJ2-1	many	NA	TGTGCCAGCAGTCGGATAGGGGATCCCTACAATGAGCAGTTCTTC	CASSRIGDPYNEQFF
TRBV18	TRBJ2-4	NA	NA	TGTGCCAGCTCACTCGGCACAGTAGCCAAAAACATTCAGTACTTC	CASSLGTVAKNIQYF
TRBV19	TRBJ1-1	few	NA	TGTGCCAGTAGTATCTGGGGGGACACTGAAGCTTTCTTT	CASSIWGDTEAFF
TRBV28	TRBJ2-7	many	NA	TGTGCCAGCAGTTCAGATTATCTTCCCTCCGAGCAGTACTTC	CASSSDYLPSEQYF
TRBV6-2/TRBV6-3	TRBJ2-1	few	TRBD2	TGTGCCAGCAGTGAACCGGGACTAGCATTTATAAATGAGCAGTTCTTC	CASSEPGLAFINEQFF
TRBV18	TRBJ2-7	many	NA	TGTGCCAGCTCACTGTTGGACACCGATGACTACGAGCAGTACTTC	CASSLLDTDDYEQYF
TRBV24-1	TRBJ2-5	many	NA	TGTGCCACCAGTGATAGGGGGGCGTCGGAGACCCAGTACTTC	CATSDRGASETQYF
TRBV20-1	TRBJ2-2	NA	NA	TGCAGTGCTAGAGATCCGTCCGGCGGGGAGCTGTTTTTT	CSARDPSGGELFF
TRBV2	TRBJ1-5	many	TRBD1	TGTGCCAGCACCACAAGACAGGGGGCCTTCAATCAGCCCCAGCATTTT	CASTTRQGAFNQPQHF
TRBV4-1	TRBJ1-1	NA	TRBD1	TGCGCCAGCAGCCAAGATCGGGACAGGGAGGTTAGGACTGAAGCTTTCTTT	CASSQDRDREVRTEAFF
TRBV18	TRBJ2-7	few	NA	TGTGCCAGCTCGGGCGGGGTGGCAGCTTACTACGAGCAGTACTTC	CASSGGVAAYYEQYF
TRBV7-9	TRBJ2-7	NA	NA	TGTGCCAGCAGCTTCGGTAGTGCTATCTCCTACGAGCAGTACTTC	CASSFGSAISYEQYF
TRBV15	TRBJ1-2	many	NA	TGTGCCACCAGCAGAGGGTTGGTCAGGGGCAGTTTTAACTATGGCTACACCTTC	CATSRGLVRGSFNYGYTF
TRBV27	TRBJ2-3	NA	NA	TGTGCCAGCAGTTTAGGGCTCGTCGGGGGAACGCAGTATTTT	CASSLGLVGGTQYF
TRBV15	TRBJ1-1	many	NA	TGTGCCACCAGCAGGGAATTTCAGGGGTTTGGCACTGAAGCTTTCTTT	CATSREFQGFGTEAFF